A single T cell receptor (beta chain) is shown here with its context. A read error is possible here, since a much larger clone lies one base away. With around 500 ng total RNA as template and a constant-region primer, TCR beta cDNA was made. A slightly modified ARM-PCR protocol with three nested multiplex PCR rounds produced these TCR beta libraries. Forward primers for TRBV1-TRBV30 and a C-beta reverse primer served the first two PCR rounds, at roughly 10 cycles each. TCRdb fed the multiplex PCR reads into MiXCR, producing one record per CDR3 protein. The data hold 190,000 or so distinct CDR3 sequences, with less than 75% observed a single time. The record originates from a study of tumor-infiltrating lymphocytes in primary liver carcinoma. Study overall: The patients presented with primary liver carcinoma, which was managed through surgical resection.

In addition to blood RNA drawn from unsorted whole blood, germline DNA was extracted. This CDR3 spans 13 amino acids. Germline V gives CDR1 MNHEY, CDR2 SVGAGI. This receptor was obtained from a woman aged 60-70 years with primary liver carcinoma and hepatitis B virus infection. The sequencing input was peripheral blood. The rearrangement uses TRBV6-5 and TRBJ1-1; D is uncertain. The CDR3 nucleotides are TGTGCCAGCAGTTACGACACGCACACTCAAGCTTTCTTT. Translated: CASSYDTHTQAFF.